The TCR beta chain described here comes from a study of identifying expanded T cells in peripheral blood. Study results and caveats: Technical replicates showed roughly 1.2 changed clones; roughly two weeks approximately 15; four weeks 19. Clone count variance between approximately two-week samples rose with total template count.

Germline V CDR1 and CDR2: SGHVS, FQNEAQ. V was pared by 5 bases and J by 0 bases, with 14 bases between. CDR3 length equals 16 residues. Healthy donors had no documented immune events, such as infections, while sampled. Assay used: immunoSEQ multiplex PCR; TCRdb lists only in-frame clones, some missing. The repertoire holds about 53,000 clones, approximately 82% seen once, with over 15% in the top ten. The sample holds a few counts of this clone. What it recognizes is unknown. Specimen: blood. The V gene is TRBV7-8, the J gene TRBJ1-3; unclear D gene. This sequence originates from a person aged 18-70 years in good health. The CDR3 spells CASSPLAVPSGNTIYF. The CDR3 bases are TGTGCCAGCAGCCCCCTCGCGGTTCCCTCTGGAAACACCATATATTTT.